Included here is one T cell receptor beta chain sequence, with context. Its antigen is currently not known. There are no base qualities to consult, and no much larger clone falls within one base. These data come from a study of blood T cell repertoires in COVID-19 (dated by TCRdb to about 2020). About the study as a whole: Samples covering the acute and convalescent phases of COVID-19 were provided by collaborators in the United States, Italy and Spain. The prospective study material was composed of cDNA or gDNA derived from T cells, B-cell-depleted T cells, or PBMCs. The dataset comprised deeply sampled blood TCRbeta repertoires from subjects exposed to, actively infected with, or recovered from COVID-19. A freely available public database, intended as a resource for researchers studying the immune response to SARS-CoV-2, is where the repertoires were released. The samples were drawn from two sources: the first 160 participants of the ongoing ImmuneRACE study, and 1,254 subjects contributed by 6 global collaborators. The sample metadata nearly always contained a de-identified subject ID, COVID-19 status, age in years and sex. Where available, HLA class I and class II types were taken from metadata supplied by the sample provider and were not determined by assay-based typing. Broad study findings and their caveats: How much clinical and demographic metadata was included differed by source and by participant, and the metadata was provided uncurated.

The immunoSEQ Assay, a bias-controlled multiplex PCR, was used to amplify TCRbeta CDR3 regions from genomic DNA. Under the source paper's analysis protocol: Within the assay, amplification of reference gene primers was used to estimate how many nucleated cells each sample contained. To quantify the absolute abundance of each unique TCRbeta CDR3 rearrangement, sequence reads were collapsed and filtered. For each sample, productive Simpson clonality was calculated as the square root of Simpson's diversity index across productive rearrangements. In its TCRdb copy, this immuneACCESS table keeps in-frame sequences only and misses some clones. Where compared with another copy, unresolved V genes explain less than half of these, and the others have no known cause. Clone size and the V and J calls come from that table; the DNA yielded D and trimming. Present in this sample are fewer than 200,000 clones, 80% to 90% of which were seen just once. The biggest ten clones account for around 10% of the sample.

One collaborating source in Seattle enrolled patients during active infection and followed them longitudinally through the course of disease. Collaborating institutions collected whole blood in K2EDTA tubes following their own protocols. For TCRbeta analysis, collaborator samples were shipped as frozen whole blood, as isolated PBMCs, or as DNA extracted from either sample type. The CDR3 has 12 amino acids, counting the end cysteine and phenylalanine. Only CDR3 DNA is held: 36 bases, read in frame from base 1. CDR1 and CDR2 were assigned from the germline V gene as MNHEY and SVGEGT. V drops 6 bases and J drops 4 bases, leaving 8 bases in between.

The sample taken for sequencing was peripheral blood. The sequence came from a woman of 80 years or more with COVID-19, enrolled during active disease. The V gene is TRBV6-2 or TRBV6-3 and the J gene is TRBJ2-3; no confident D gene assignment can be made. The nucleotide sequence reads TGTGCCAGCAGCTTACTCCCAGATACGCAGTATTTT. Translated, this is CASSLLPDTQYF.